These 25 T cell receptor beta chains originate from one sample sequenced in a study of blood T cells in healthy people across ages. With a J-beta primer mix and a sample-barcoded 5' primer, a second PCR ran 7 to 11 cycles. TCRdb analysed the 5' RACE reads with MiXCR anew, one entry per CDR3 protein. Of roughly 1 million distinct CDR3 sequences listed, about 25% were seen once; the top ten hold approximately 0.79%. The sample was also reused in another study, on T cells of mothers and their children.

Sequencing used blood. The receptors were sampled from a girl aged 2 to 9 in good health.

The genes are TRBV7-6 and TRBJ2-5; 10 bases fit TRBD2. The J call may be mistaken, given a closer DNA end match to TRBJ2-7. The CDR3 contains 16 residues. Germline assignment: CDR1 SGHVS and CDR2 FNYEAQ. The CDR3 nucleotides are TGTGCCAGCAGCCCTCATAGCGGGAGGTTCCTCTACGAGCAGTACTTC. As protein: CASSPHSGRFLYEQYF.

This clonotype came up a few times. This rearrangement joins TRBV4-3 to TRBJ2-1; 7 nucleotides match TRBD2. From germline, CDR1 is LGHNA and CDR2 YSLEER. The CDR3 sequence is 16 residues long. J gave up 2 bases and V 3 bases, and 7 bases lay outside the gene matches. The CDR3 spells CASSHFSGSAYNEQFF. Here the CDR3 DNA reads TGCGCCAGCAGCCACTTTAGCGGGTCTGCCTACAATGAGCAGTTCTTC.

In this sample, this clonotype turned up a few times. The V and J genes are TRBV28 and TRBJ2-7; maybe TRBD1 (5 bases). Germline V gene lookup returns CDR1 MDHEN and CDR2 SYDVKM. Trimming removed 6 bases at V and 2 bases at J, with 8 bases between. This CDR3 has 12 residues. The CDR3 loop is CASRTATYEQYF. In DNA, the CDR3 is TGTGCCAGCAGGACAGCCACCTACGAGCAGTACTTC.

The chain is built from TRBV29-1 and TRBJ2-5, with 9 bases that match TRBD2. This CDR3 is 13 amino acids long. Trimming removed 3 bases from V and 3 bases from J; junction bases left unmatched: 2. Germline V lookup: CDR1 SQVTM, CDR2 ANQGSEA. CDR3 region: CSVDASGKETQYF. The CDR3 DNA reads TGCAGCGTTGATGCTAGCGGGAAAGAGACCCAGTACTTC. Full variable domain (outside the CDR3, taken from reference TRBV29-1 and TRBJ2-5): SAVISQKPSRDICQRGTSLTIQCQVDSQVTMMFWYRQQPGQSLTLIATANQGSEATYESGFVIDKFPISRPNLTFSTLTVSNMSPEDSSIYLCSVDASGKETQYFGPGTRLLVL.

This chain joins TRBV9 and TRBJ2-4; D unresolved. This CDR3 spans 14 amino acids. CDR1 SGDLS and CDR2 YYNGEE come from the germline V gene. Trimming stripped 4 bases from V and 8 bases from J, with 16 bases between. CDR3 in DNA: TGTGCCAGCAGCTCTACGGGTGTTTGGGACATTCAGTACTTC. It is translated as CASSSTGVWDIQYF. The full variable domain, its missing parts supplied by reference TRBV9 and TRBJ2-4, is DSGVTQTPKHLITATGQRVTLRCSPRSGDLSVYWYQQSLDQGLQFLIQYYNGEERAKGNILERFSAQQFPDLHSELNLSSLELGDSALYFCASSSTGVWDIQYFGAGTRLSVL.

The J gene is TRBJ2-1, the V gene TRBV20-1; D possibly corresponds to TRBD1 (5 bases). The length of the CDR3 is 14 residues. V gave up 5 bases and J gave up 6 bases, with 17 bases separating them. The V gene's germline CDR1 is DFQATT and CDR2 SNEGSKA (reference sequence). CDR3 protein: CSAGKSLQGNEQFF. Written as DNA, the CDR3 is TGCAGTGCTGGAAAGTCCCTTCAGGGCAATGAGCAGTTCTTC.

The chain joins TRBV4-1 to TRBJ1-5; 8 bases map to TRBD1. V shed 4 bases and J 12 bases; nucleotides not matched to a gene: 14. CDR3 length: 15 amino acids. CDR1 and CDR2 (germline): MGHRA, YSYEKL. The CDR3 here is CASSPGPGGLLVQHF. CDR3 nucleotide sequence: TGCGCCAGCAGCCCTGGGCCAGGGGGCCTCCTAGTCCAGCATTTT.

There are many counts of this clonotype. The V call is TRBV14, the J call TRBJ2-1, with D tentatively TRBD1 (5 bases). The CDR3 is 14 residues long. Germline assignment: CDR1 SGHDN and CDR2 FVKESK. Trimming took 6 bases from V and 10 from J, leaving 19 bases between them. In nucleotides, the CDR3 is TGTGCCAGCAGTCCTTTAGGGGCCCTCCGGGAGCAGTTCTTC. This gives the protein CASSPLGALREQFF.

The CDR3 here is CASKGEQGRNEQFF. The CDR3 DNA sequence: TGTGCCAGTAAGGGAGAACAGGGTCGGAATGAGCAGTTCTTC. J is TRBJ2-1 and V is TRBV6-1; D perhaps matches TRBD1 (6 bases). CDR3 length: 14 amino acids. Germline values: CDR1 MNHNS, CDR2 SASEGT. V lost 9 bases and J lost 7, with 19 bases in between.

This clonotype was observed a few times. The V and J genes are TRBV13 and TRBJ2-7; 10 bases are shared with TRBD1. The V gene end was trimmed by 4 bases and the J gene end by 5 bases; junction bases not matched to a gene: 8. The CDR3 runs 15 residues. CDR1 and CDR2 (germline): PRHDT, FYEKMQ (reference sequence). The CDR3 nucleotides are TGTGCCAGCAGCTCCCGGGACAGGGGAGACCACGAGCAGTACTTC. Translating gives CASSSRDRGDHEQYF.

The chain combines TRBV28 with TRBJ2-6, with 8 bases identical to TRBD1. Germline V lookup: CDR1 MDHEN, CDR2 SYDVKM. J lost 4 bases, V lost 3 bases, and 5 bases had no gene match. The CDR3 runs to 16 residues. In DNA, the CDR3 is TGTGCCAGCAGTTTGGACAGGGCAGGCGGGGCCAACGTCCTGACTTTC. Translating it yields CASSLDRAGGANVLTF.

This sequence joins TRBV9 and TRBJ2-1; D might be TRBD2 (6 bases). The length of the CDR3 is 14 residues. V was clipped by 1 base and J by 7 bases, with 12 bases between them. CDR1 is SGDLS and CDR2 is YYNGEE in the germline V gene. CDR3 DNA sequence: TGTGCCAGCAGCGTATCGCCCGGGAGAAATGAGCAGTTCTTC. Amino acid sequence: CASSVSPGRNEQFF.

This clonotype has more than one count but fewer than ten. The chain links TRBV4-1 to TRBJ2-5; 7 bases map to TRBD1. Matching the DNA end better, TRBJ2-7 makes the J call doubtful. Germline V gene data show CDR1 as MGHRA and CDR2 as YSYEKL. This CDR3 comprises 15 residues. This CDR3 reads CASSQGGQVSYEQYF. The CDR3 DNA sequence: TGCGCCAGCAGCCAAGGTGGACAGGTTTCCTACGAGCAGTACTTC.

This clonotype was picked up a small number of times. This rearrangement joins TRBV7-3 to TRBJ2-3; TRBD2 matches at 11 bases. J lost 5 bases, V lost 3 bases, and 7 bases had no gene match. Germline loops: CDR1 SGHTA, CDR2 FQGTGA. The CDR3 has 16 residues. The CDR3 reads CASSLNSGGAGDTQYF. DNA of the CDR3: TGTGCCAGCAGCTTGAATAGCGGGGGGGCCGGAGATACGCAGTATTTT.

The chain combines TRBV12-3 or TRBV12-4 with TRBJ1-2, with 7 positions matching TRBD1. The CDR3 is made up of 14 amino acids. J gave up 6 bases and V 6 bases, and 10 bases lay outside the gene matches. Here the CDR3 DNA reads TGTGCCAGCAGGCCTTTGGGACAGTGGGATGGCTACACCTTC. It specifies CASRPLGQWDGYTF.

J is TRBJ2-1 and V is TRBV14; tentatively, D is TRBD2 (5 bases). Per germline, CDR1 SGHDN and CDR2 FVKESK. Between the trimmed V and J ends, which lost 7 bases and 1 base, there was a span of 8 bases. CDR3 size: 13 residues. The CDR3 reads CASNGGSYNEQFF. The DNA for the CDR3 is TGTGCCAGCAACGGCGGGTCCTACAATGAGCAGTTCTTC.

This rearrangement joins TRBV20-1 to TRBJ2-3; maybe TRBD1 (7 bases). Trimming left V 7 bases short and J 6 bases short, with 17 bases between. Germline CDR1 DFQATT, CDR2 SNEGSKA (reference sequence). The CDR3 is made up of 13 amino acids. CDR3 DNA sequence: TGCAGTGTACCCCAGGGGGGAAGGGATACGCAGTATTTT. It encodes CSVPQGGRDTQYF.

The CDR3 region has the DNA TGCGCCAGCAGCCCCCTAGCAGTACAAGTGTACTCTGGAAACACCATATATTTT. Its translation is CASSPLAVQVYSGNTIYF. The V call is TRBV4-1, the J call TRBJ1-3; D remains unclear. V lost 4 bases, J lost 0 bases, and 19 bases lay in between. CDR1 and CDR2 from the germline V gene are MGHRA and YSYEKL. The CDR3 length is 18 residues.

This clonotype was picked up a small number of times. This rearrangement joins TRBV12-3 or TRBV12-4 to TRBJ2-5; TRBD2 matches at 8 bases. The V gene end was trimmed by 6 bases and the J gene end by 2 bases; junction bases not matched to a gene: 8. The CDR3 extends over 15 amino acids. CDR3 sequence: CASSKLAERQETQYF. The CDR3 bases are TGTGCCAGCAGCAAACTAGCGGAAAGACAAGAGACCCAGTACTTC.

The chain uses TRBV7-2 and TRBJ2-4; D tentatively fits TRBD1 or TRBD2 (5 bases each). CDR3 size: 16 residues. V lost 5 bases and J lost 8, with 22 bases in between. Germline values: CDR1 SGHTA, CDR2 FQGNSA. This chain's CDR3 is CASSQPGAPTADIQYF. Here the CDR3 DNA reads TGTGCCAGCAGCCAACCCGGGGCCCCGACTGCGGACATTCAGTACTTC.

The V gene is TRBV7-9, the J gene TRBJ2-3; no clear D. This CDR3 is built from 12 residues. Per germline, CDR1 SEHNR and CDR2 FQNEAQ (reference sequence). Trimming removed 2 bases from V and 4 bases from J, with 4 bases in between. CDR3 DNA: TGTGCCAGCAGCTTAATGTCAGATACGCAGTATTTT. Its translation is CASSLMSDTQYF.

The table lists this clonotype with a few counts. The rearrangement links TRBV5-1 to TRBJ1-6; 10 positions agree with TRBD1. Germline V gene data show CDR1 as SGHRS and CDR2 as YFSETQ. The CDR3 has 15 amino acids. V was clipped by 4 bases and J by 9 bases; unmatched bases: 7. The CDR3 region has the DNA TGCGCCAGCAGCCTAGGACAGGGGGAAGCTTCACCCCTCCACTTT. This codes for CASSLGQGEASPLHF.

The chain employs TRBV2 and TRBJ1-1; TRBD1 might be the D (5 bases). Trimming cost V 4 bases and J 3 bases, with 9 bases left between them. The CDR3 totals 13 residues. CDR1 is SNHLY, CDR2 FYNNEI, per germline. CDR3 bases: TGTGCCAGCAGTGGGGGCTCGTACACTGAAGCTTTCTTT. It yields the protein CASSGGSYTEAFF.

This clonotype was observed a few times. The chain joins TRBV21-1 to TRBJ2-7; the table's D call TRBD1 went unverified against the DNA. TRBV21-1 constitutes a pseudogene. The CDR3 contains 14 residues. CDR3 nucleotides: TGTGCCAGCAGCCTGCGACAGGTCTCCTACGAGCAGTACTTC. It encodes CASSLRQVSYEQYF.

V gene TRBV29-1 combines with J gene TRBJ2-4, with a weak D call TRBD1 (6 bases). The CDR3 runs 13 residues. Trimming took off 6 bases at V and 6 bases at J, with 15 bases between the two ends. The germline V gene encodes CDR1 SQVTM and CDR2 ANQGSEA. CDR3 coding DNA: TGCAGCGTAAACAGGGCTGGGGGAAACATTCAGTACTTC. This codes for CSVNRAGGNIQYF.